This TCR beta chain stems from a study of cytomegalovirus exposure and HLA in healthy donors. Healthy bone marrow donors made up the cohort. Concerning this clone itself: Its antigen remains unidentified.

The PCR had 60 Vbeta and 13 Jbeta primers. Per the authors' pipeline: Later work found 74 million or so unique TCR beta chains, with 10 million to 14 million shared. Sequencing was performed with immunoSEQ multiplex PCR; in TCRdb, only in-frame clones are kept and a portion is missing. V and J calls plus clone size are reproduced from that table; the DNA served to infer D and trimming. The sample lists about 150,000 clones; 70% to 80% were seen once. Trimming took 4 bases from V and 5 from J; bases not matched to a gene: 6. Germline CDR1 SGHRS, CDR2 YFSETQ. The CDR3 is made up of 15 amino acids. General observations from the study: Presence/absence comparisons presumed near-even sequencing depth among donors. Among TCR beta chains of equal frequency, HLA-associated ones were more clonally expanded in a later analysis.

The origin of this receptor is a human donor in good health. This sequence joins TRBV5-1 and TRBJ2-5, with TRBD1 identical over 12 bases. The sequenced sample was PBMCs. Here the CDR3 reads CASSQGTGGQETQYF. CDR3 nucleotide sequence: TGCGCCAGCAGCCAGGGGACAGGGGGCCAGGAGACCCAGTACTTC.